This TCR beta chain was found in a study of blood T cell repertoires in COVID-19. Turning to the study itself: Donors in the United States, Italy and Spain gave samples during acute or convalescent COVID-19. PBMCs, B-cell-depleted T cells, or T cells were the source of the cDNA or gDNA that made up the material.

Authors' analysis steps: Reference gene primers were amplified, and this amplification served to estimate nucleated cell counts. The method was immunoSEQ multiplex PCR; TCRdb's version includes in-frame clones alone and lacks a portion of them. That table supplies the V and J calls and clone size; D and trimming were determined from the DNA. Among under 110,000 clones listed, roughly nine tenths were seen once. V lost 2 bases to trimming and J lost 12 bases; unmatched junction nucleotides: 14. The CDR3 is 17 residues long. Per germline, CDR1 KGHSH and CDR2 LQKENI. The chain joins TRBV18 to TRBJ2-2; 11 bases map to TRBD1. The origin of this receptor is a man aged 45-60 years with acute or convalescent COVID-19. Input material: peripheral blood. The CDR3 bases are TGTGCCAGCTCACCAGCGATAGCCGGGACAGGGGGTCAGAAGCTGTTTTTT. The encoded protein is CASSPAIAGTGGQKLFF.